The TCR beta chain described here comes from a study of vaccination effects on CD4 cells after COVID-19. Data came from immunoSEQ multiplex PCR; TCRdb stores just in-frame clones and leaves some out. The sample lists under 85,000 clones; approximately 81% were seen once. V was pared by 3 bases and J by 8 bases, with 5 bases of the junction left unmatched. In germline, CDR1 is SGHRS, CDR2 YFSETQ. This CDR3 has 14 amino acids. A note on this clone: No antigen is known for it.

Expansion with viral peptide pools was applied to antigen-specific CD4+ T cells by the ViraFEST assay prior to sequencing. Cultured cells yielded isolated CD4+ T cells after 10 days. This TCR was recovered from a human donor who received a COVID-19 vaccine. Sequencing was performed on CD4+ T cells from PBMCs cultured with HCoV-229E spike peptides, taken before COVID-19 vaccination. The V call is TRBV5-1, the J call TRBJ1-4; 9 nucleotides align to TRBD1. CDR3 bases: TGCGCCAGCAGCTCAGGGACAGGGAAAGAAAAACTGTTTTTT. This encodes CASSSGTGKEKLFF.